A selection of T cell receptor beta chains follows, all from one sample in a study of CD8 T cells in ankylosing spondylitis. TCRdb reanalysed the 5' RACE reads using MiXCR and keeps one entry per CDR3 protein. The sample holds roughly 400,000 distinct CDR3 sequences, about 22% seen once. Sequences were obtained from blood, either unsorted or a sorted T cell fraction (not recorded which). The source of these receptors is a male donor with ankylosing spondylitis. CDR3s include the opening cysteine and the closing phenylalanine or tryptophan. Each record gives: J gene, clone size, D gene, V gene, CDR3 protein, CDR3 DNA. A D gene is named only where the DNA matches it firmly. Rows give clone size only sometimes, using once, few, many, or a class for an expanded clone.

J gene: TRBJ1-1; clone size: few; D gene: NA; V gene: TRBV5-1; CDR3 protein: CASSLRQDGGNTEAFF; CDR3 DNA: TGCGCCAGCAGCTTAAGACAGGACGGGGGGAACACTGAAGCTTTCTTT
J gene: TRBJ2-3; clone size: NA; D gene: NA; V gene: TRBV19; CDR3 protein: CASSSGHRTDTQYF; CDR3 DNA: TGTGCCAGTAGCTCGGGACACCGCACAGATACGCAGTATTTT
J gene: TRBJ2-7; clone size: NA; D gene: TRBD2; V gene: TRBV20-1; CDR3 protein: CSAGGLAGGPGYEQYF; CDR3 DNA: TGCAGTGCCGGGGGACTAGCGGGAGGGCCCGGGTACGAGCAGTACTTC
J gene: TRBJ2-3; clone size: many; D gene: TRBD2; V gene: TRBV5-1; CDR3 protein: CASSWQTSAADTQYF; CDR3 DNA: TGCGCCAGCAGCTGGCAGACTAGCGCGGCAGATACGCAGTATTTT
J gene: TRBJ1-1; clone size: few; D gene: TRBD1; V gene: TRBV2; CDR3 protein: CASRPGGTEAFF; CDR3 DNA: TGTGCCAGCAGGCCAGGGGGTACTGAAGCTTTCTTT
J gene: TRBJ2-7; clone size: few; D gene: TRBD2; V gene: TRBV5-6; CDR3 protein: CASSLFLRTSGRVREQYF; CDR3 DNA: TGTGCCAGCAGCTTGTTTCTTCGAACTAGCGGGAGGGTGCGGGAGCAGTACTTC
J gene: TRBJ2-1; clone size: NA; D gene: TRBD2; V gene: TRBV3-1; CDR3 protein: CASSQLAGYNEQFF; CDR3 DNA: TGTGCCAGCAGCCAACTAGCGGGGTACAATGAGCAGTTCTTC
J gene: TRBJ2-7; clone size: few; D gene: TRBD2; V gene: TRBV27; CDR3 protein: CASSLSLADSYEQYF; CDR3 DNA: TGTGCCAGCAGTTTATCCCTAGCGGACTCCTACGAGCAGTACTTC
J gene: TRBJ2-1; clone size: NA; D gene: TRBD2; V gene: TRBV27; CDR3 protein: CASRTSGRPYNEQFF; CDR3 DNA: TGTGCCAGCAGGACTAGCGGGAGGCCCTACAATGAGCAGTTCTTC
J gene: TRBJ2-3; clone size: NA; D gene: NA; V gene: TRBV20-1; CDR3 protein: CSAPVPADTQYF; CDR3 DNA: TGCAGTGCCCCGGTTCCAGCAGATACGCAGTATTTT
J gene: TRBJ2-3; clone size: NA; D gene: NA; V gene: TRBV12-3/TRBV12-4; CDR3 protein: CASKGDISTDTQYF; CDR3 DNA: TGTGCCAGCAAGGGGGATATAAGCACAGATACGCAGTATTTT
J gene: TRBJ2-3; clone size: NA; D gene: NA; V gene: TRBV5-1; CDR3 protein: CASSLVGGDPDTQYF; CDR3 DNA: TGCGCCAGCAGCTTGGTCGGGGGAGATCCAGATACGCAGTATTTT
J gene: TRBJ2-7; clone size: NA; D gene: NA; V gene: TRBV6-5; CDR3 protein: CASSSPAVGEQYF; CDR3 DNA: TGTGCCAGCAGTTCCCCAGCGGTCGGCGAGCAGTACTTC
J gene: TRBJ2-3; clone size: NA; D gene: NA; V gene: TRBV28; CDR3 protein: CASSSPSGRAGDTQYF; CDR3 DNA: TGTGCCAGCAGTTCCCCAAGCGGGCGGGCCGGGGATACGCAGTATTTT
J gene: TRBJ1-1; clone size: NA; D gene: NA; V gene: TRBV7-9; CDR3 protein: CASSLVQGTTEAFF; CDR3 DNA: TGTGCCAGCAGCTTAGTCCAGGGAACCACTGAAGCTTTCTTT
J gene: TRBJ2-7; clone size: NA; D gene: NA; V gene: TRBV18; CDR3 protein: CASSPSLRTGEVQYF; CDR3 DNA: TGTGCCAGCTCACCCTCCCTGCGGACGGGCGAAGTGCAGTACTTC
J gene: TRBJ2-7; clone size: NA; D gene: NA; V gene: TRBV20-1; CDR3 protein: CSASLRDYEQYF; CDR3 DNA: TGCAGTGCTAGTCTCAGGGACTACGAGCAGTACTTC
J gene: TRBJ2-7; clone size: NA; D gene: NA; V gene: TRBV5-1; CDR3 protein: CASSSATLVEQYF; CDR3 DNA: TGCGCCAGCAGCAGCGCTACCCTAGTCGAGCAGTACTTC
J gene: TRBJ2-7; clone size: NA; D gene: TRBD1; V gene: TRBV29-1; CDR3 protein: CSVANRGEQYF; CDR3 DNA: TGCAGCGTTGCAAACAGGGGCGAGCAGTACTTC
J gene: TRBJ2-3; clone size: NA; D gene: TRBD2; V gene: TRBV5-8; CDR3 protein: CASSLGLAGGYTDTQYF; CDR3 DNA: TGTGCCAGCAGCTTGGGACTAGCGGGAGGGTACACAGATACGCAGTATTTT
J gene: TRBJ2-4; clone size: NA; D gene: NA; V gene: TRBV11-1; CDR3 protein: CASSSHSRPILAKNIQYF; CDR3 DNA: TGTGCCAGCAGCTCGCACTCTCGACCAATTCTAGCCAAAAACATTCAGTACTTC
J gene: TRBJ2-1; clone size: many; D gene: NA; V gene: TRBV10-3; CDR3 protein: CAIKGPSYNEQFF; CDR3 DNA: TGTGCCATCAAAGGCCCTTCCTACAATGAGCAGTTCTTC
J gene: TRBJ2-1; clone size: NA; D gene: TRBD2; V gene: TRBV9; CDR3 protein: CASSAAAGEPYNEQFF; CDR3 DNA: TGTGCCAGCAGCGCAGCAGCGGGAGAGCCCTACAATGAGCAGTTCTTC
J gene: TRBJ2-5; clone size: NA; D gene: NA; V gene: TRBV7-2; CDR3 protein: CASSYMGVREETQYF; CDR3 DNA: TGTGCCAGCAGCTATATGGGGGTCCGGGAAGAGACCCAGTACTTC
J gene: TRBJ2-3; clone size: NA; D gene: NA; V gene: TRBV5-1; CDR3 protein: CASSLSTSTDTQYF; CDR3 DNA: TGCGCCAGCAGCTTGTCTACTTCCACAGATACGCAGTATTTT
J gene: TRBJ1-5; clone size: few; D gene: TRBD1; V gene: TRBV6-1; CDR3 protein: CASTLIPPGTGFNQPQHF; CDR3 DNA: TGTGCCAGCACCCTCATTCCTCCGGGGACAGGGTTTAATCAGCCCCAGCATTTT
J gene: TRBJ2-2; clone size: NA; D gene: NA; V gene: TRBV19; CDR3 protein: CASKRQALLDGELFF; CDR3 DNA: TGTGCCAGTAAGCGGCAGGCGCTCTTAGACGGGGAGCTGTTTTTT
J gene: TRBJ2-5; clone size: NA; D gene: TRBD1; V gene: TRBV20-1; CDR3 protein: CSAISGTGGLETQYF; CDR3 DNA: TGCAGTGCTATTTCCGGGACAGGGGGCCTAGAGACCCAGTACTTC
J gene: TRBJ2-1; clone size: few; D gene: TRBD2; V gene: TRBV29-1; CDR3 protein: CSVGTSGSGTEQFF; CDR3 DNA: TGCAGCGTGGGAACTAGCGGGAGTGGTACTGAGCAGTTCTTC
J gene: TRBJ2-1; clone size: NA; D gene: NA; V gene: TRBV20-1; CDR3 protein: CSADGGDSSYNEQFF; CDR3 DNA: TGCAGTGCCGACGGCGGGGATAGCTCCTACAATGAGCAGTTCTTC
J gene: TRBJ2-7; clone size: many; D gene: TRBD1; V gene: TRBV29-1; CDR3 protein: CSVTGTGGSYEQYF; CDR3 DNA: TGCAGCGTTACCGGGACAGGGGGTTCATACGAGCAGTACTTC
J gene: TRBJ2-3; clone size: few; D gene: TRBD2; V gene: TRBV25-1; CDR3 protein: CASTSPGLHTDTQYF; CDR3 DNA: TGTGCCAGCACCTCGCCGGGACTACACACAGATACGCAGTATTTT
J gene: TRBJ2-7; clone size: once; D gene: NA; V gene: TRBV11-3; CDR3 protein: CASSLDHSSPYEQYF; CDR3 DNA: TGTGCCAGCAGCTTAGATCACTCCAGTCCCTACGAGCAGTACTTC
J gene: TRBJ1-2; clone size: NA; D gene: NA; V gene: TRBV2; CDR3 protein: CASFASGYGYTF; CDR3 DNA: TGTGCCAGCTTTGCGAGCGGCTATGGCTACACCTTC
J gene: TRBJ2-3; clone size: few; D gene: NA; V gene: TRBV20-1; CDR3 protein: CSAVASVSTDTQYF; CDR3 DNA: TGCAGTGCCGTGGCTAGCGTTAGCACAGATACGCAGTATTTT
J gene: TRBJ1-1; clone size: NA; D gene: TRBD1; V gene: TRBV7-2; CDR3 protein: CASSFNRGGTEAFF; CDR3 DNA: TGTGCCAGCAGCTTCAACAGGGGGGGCACTGAAGCTTTCTTT
J gene: TRBJ2-3; clone size: many; D gene: NA; V gene: TRBV6-1; CDR3 protein: CATGQPRGPPDTQYF; CDR3 DNA: TGTGCCACCGGCCAACCAAGGGGACCCCCAGATACGCAGTATTTT
J gene: TRBJ1-5; clone size: NA; D gene: NA; V gene: TRBV5-6; CDR3 protein: CASSWGISNQPQHF; CDR3 DNA: TGTGCCAGCAGCTGGGGTATTAGCAATCAGCCCCAGCATTTT
J gene: TRBJ2-7; clone size: few; D gene: TRBD2; V gene: TRBV25-1; CDR3 protein: CASSDPSGSYEQYF; CDR3 DNA: TGTGCCAGCAGTGACCCTAGCGGGAGTTACGAGCAGTACTTC
J gene: TRBJ2-4; clone size: many; D gene: TRBD1; V gene: TRBV29-1; CDR3 protein: CSAAGTVKNIQYF; CDR3 DNA: TGCAGCGCAGCCGGGACAGTAAAAAACATTCAGTACTTC
J gene: TRBJ2-1; clone size: few; D gene: TRBD2; V gene: TRBV29-1; CDR3 protein: CSVQMMQRGSYNEQFF; CDR3 DNA: TGCAGCGTTCAAATGATGCAGCGGGGATCCTACAATGAGCAGTTCTTC
J gene: TRBJ1-1; clone size: NA; D gene: NA; V gene: TRBV12-3/TRBV12-4; CDR3 protein: CASSFFPPRAFF; CDR3 DNA: TGTGCCAGCAGTTTTTTCCCCCCTCGAGCTTTCTTT
J gene: TRBJ1-1; clone size: few; D gene: NA; V gene: TRBV19; CDR3 protein: CASSTTRAVNTEAFF; CDR3 DNA: TGTGCCAGTAGTACTACGAGGGCAGTGAACACTGAAGCTTTCTTT
J gene: TRBJ1-1; clone size: NA; D gene: NA; V gene: TRBV7-9; CDR3 protein: CASSHLVGRDTEAFF; CDR3 DNA: TGTGCCAGCAGCCACCTGGTGGGGCGGGACACTGAAGCTTTCTTT
J gene: TRBJ2-1; clone size: many; D gene: NA; V gene: TRBV12-3/TRBV12-4; CDR3 protein: CASTLDRDEQFF; CDR3 DNA: TGTGCCAGCACCTTGGATAGGGATGAGCAGTTCTTC
J gene: TRBJ2-1; clone size: few; D gene: NA; V gene: TRBV12-3/TRBV12-4; CDR3 protein: CASNSRGTAINEQFF; CDR3 DNA: TGTGCCAGCAATTCTAGGGGAACCGCCATCAATGAGCAGTTCTTC
J gene: TRBJ2-1; clone size: NA; D gene: TRBD2; V gene: TRBV6-1; CDR3 protein: CASSEGGLAGVGRNNEQFF; CDR3 DNA: TGTGCCAGCAGTGAGGGGGGACTAGCGGGAGTAGGGAGGAACAATGAGCAGTTCTTC
J gene: TRBJ2-6; clone size: few; D gene: TRBD1; V gene: TRBV28; CDR3 protein: CAATATGDSGANVLTF; CDR3 DNA: TGTGCCGCCACCGCGACAGGGGACTCTGGGGCCAACGTCCTGACTTTC